This TCR beta chain is from a study of response to subunit inactivated influenza vaccine. TCRdb fed the RT-PCR reads into MiXCR, producing one record per CDR3 protein. The sample lists under 500,000 distinct CDR3 sequences; over 9.5% were seen once. Study outcomes and limitations: T cells newly recruited by each seasonal influenza vaccination are few, the authors suggested.

CDR1 SQVTM and CDR2 ANQGSEA come from the germline V gene. V was clipped by 2 bases and J by 0 bases, with 13 bases between them. The CDR3 has 16 amino acids. This clonotype was picked up many times. Its antigen remains unidentified. Material: PBMCs from blood, obtained roughly 45 days after vaccination. The TCR was taken from a man between 45 and 60 years old who received an inactivated influenza vaccine. The chain is built from TRBV29-1 and TRBJ2-2, with D hard to call. CDR3 DNA: TGCAGCGTTGAATTGGCCCCAAACGCGAACACCGGGGAGCTGTTTTTT. Protein product: CSVELAPNANTGELFF.